The rows below give T cell receptor beta chains drawn from one sample of a study of T cell responses to AZD1222 COVID-19 vaccine. The repertoire was sequenced with immunoSEQ multiplex PCR; TCRdb's copy has only in-frame clones and lacks some. The table shows 150,000 or so clones, with roughly nine tenths occurring only once. Source: peripheral blood, taken 28 days after the second AZD1222 dose. The source is an adult who received the AZD1222 COVID-19 vaccine. Both conserved end residues are part of each CDR3. A D gene is named only where the DNA matches it firmly. Size values are once, few and many counts, or a class for expanded clones, and some rows have none.

V: TRBV4-3
J: TRBJ2-7
D: -
length: 13
size: -
DNA: TGCGCCAGCAGCCAAGACAGGGGCGACGAGCAGTACTTC
CDR3: CASSQDRGDEQYF

V: TRBV28
J: TRBJ1-4
D: -
length: 13
size: -
DNA: TGTGCCAGCAGTTTCGGCCTATCCGGGGAACTGTTTTTT
CDR3: CASSFGLSGELFF

V: TRBV6-2/TRBV6-3
J: TRBJ2-3
D: -
length: 14
size: -
DNA: TGTGCCAGCAGTTACTCGACGGCGGCGGATACGCAGTATTTT
CDR3: CASSYSTAADTQYF

V: TRBV24-1
J: TRBJ2-1
D: -
length: 14
size: -
DNA: TGTGCCACCAGTGAGGCCGGGACTTTCAATGAGCAGTTCTTC
CDR3: CATSEAGTFNEQFF

V: TRBV3-1/TRBV3-2
J: TRBJ2-1
D: TRBD1
length: 15
size: once
DNA: TGTGCCAGCAGTCTCGACAGGGGGCTCTACAATGAGCAGTTCTTC
CDR3: CASSLDRGLYNEQFF

V: TRBV19
J: TRBJ2-3
D: -
length: 13
size: -
DNA: TGTGCCAGTAGTATAGGGAGGGCAGATACGCAGTATTTT
CDR3: CASSIGRADTQYF

V: TRBV13
J: TRBJ2-2
D: TRBD2
length: 16
size: once
DNA: TGTGCCAGCAGCCTATCCCCGGGACTAGCCACCGGGGAGCTGTTTTTT
CDR3: CASSLSPGLATGELFF

V: TRBV19
J: TRBJ2-1
D: -
length: 16
size: once
DNA: TGTGCCAGTAGTATAGTTCCAGGGAGCTCCTACAATGAGCAGTTCTTC
CDR3: CASSIVPGSSYNEQFF

V: TRBV16
J: TRBJ2-7
D: -
length: 12
size: -
DNA: TGTGCCAGCAGCCAATACGACGGGACCGCGTACTTC
CDR3: CASSQYDGTAYF

V: TRBV11-1
J: TRBJ2-3
D: -
length: 13
size: few
DNA: TGTGCCAGCAGCGAACAGGGCGGGGATACGCAGTATTTT
CDR3: CASSEQGGDTQYF

V: TRBV6-8
J: TRBJ1-2
D: -
length: 14
size: -
DNA: TGTGCCAGCAGCCGCAGTAGAGGGGGCTATGGCTACACCTTC
CDR3: CASSRSRGGYGYTF

V: TRBV6-6
J: TRBJ2-3
D: TRBD1
length: 15
size: -
DNA: TGTGCCAGCAGTGGGACAGGGGGCAGCACAGATACGCAGTATTTT
CDR3: CASSGTGGSTDTQYF

V: TRBV19
J: TRBJ2-1
D: -
length: 15
size: -
DNA: TGTGCCAGTAGTATCGAGCGAACCTCCTACAATGAGCAGTTCTTC
CDR3: CASSIERTSYNEQFF

V: TRBV15
J: TRBJ2-7
D: TRBD2
length: 14
size: -
DNA: TGTGCCACCACTCCTAGCGGGACTAACGACGAGCAGTACTTC
CDR3: CATTPSGTNDEQYF

V: TRBV15
J: TRBJ2-1
D: TRBD1
length: 14
size: -
DNA: TGTGCCACCAGCAGATCTCCCCCGACAGGGGTAGGGTTCTTC
CDR3: CATSRSPPTGVGFF

V: TRBV6-5
J: TRBJ1-1
D: -
length: 15
size: -
DNA: TGTGCCAGCAGTTACTATGGCCGACCGAACACTGAAGCTTTCTTT
CDR3: CASSYYGRPNTEAFF

V: TRBV28
J: TRBJ1-2
D: -
length: 13
size: -
DNA: TGTGCCAGCAGCAAAACACAGGGTACCGGCTACACCTTC
CDR3: CASSKTQGTGYTF

V: TRBV7-9
J: TRBJ1-2
D: TRBD1
length: 13
size: -
DNA: TGTGCCAGCAGCGGGACAGTTAACTATGGCTACACCTTC
CDR3: CASSGTVNYGYTF

V: TRBV7-9
J: TRBJ2-7
D: -
length: 13
size: -
DNA: TGTGCCAGCAGCTTAGAGGGGGTTTACGAGCAGTACTTC
CDR3: CASSLEGVYEQYF

V: TRBV19
J: TRBJ2-3
D: -
length: 13
size: -
DNA: TGTGCCAGTAGGCTGGAGGGTACAGATACGCAGTATTTT
CDR3: CASRLEGTDTQYF

V: TRBV19
J: TRBJ1-6
D: TRBD1
length: 18
size: -
DNA: TGTGCCAGTAGTCCAGGACAGGGGGCTAATCTGGGTAATTCACCCCTCCACTTT
CDR3: CASSPGQGANLGNSPLHF